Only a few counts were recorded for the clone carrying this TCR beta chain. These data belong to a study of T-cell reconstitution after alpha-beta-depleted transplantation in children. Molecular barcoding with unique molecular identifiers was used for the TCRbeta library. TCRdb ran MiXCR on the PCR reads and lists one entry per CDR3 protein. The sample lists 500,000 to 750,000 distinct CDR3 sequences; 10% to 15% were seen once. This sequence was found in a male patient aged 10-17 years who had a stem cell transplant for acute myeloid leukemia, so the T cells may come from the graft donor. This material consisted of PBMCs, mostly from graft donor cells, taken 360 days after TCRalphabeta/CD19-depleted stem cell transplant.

CDR3 bases: TGTGCCAGCAGCTTAGATTTTGGTTTCGAGACCCAGTACTTC. As protein: CASSLDFGFETQYF. The chain recombines TRBV11-2 with TRBJ2-5; D is unresolved. V lost 0 bases and J 5 bases, leaving 10 bases between the germline ends. Germline values: CDR1 SGHAT, CDR2 FQNNGV. The CDR3 spans 14 residues.